Below are 16 T cell receptor beta chains sequenced from a single sample in a study of blood T cell repertoires in COVID-19. Profiling relied on immunoSEQ multiplex PCR, and the TCRdb table lists in-frame clones only, not all of them. In the table there are some 140,000 clones, 70% to 85% of which are singletons. The material sequenced was peripheral blood. These receptors came from a man aged 55 to 70 who had recovered from COVID-19.

This chain links TRBV15 with TRBJ2-2; D is possibly TRBD2 (5 bases). The CDR3 is 14 amino acids. Deletions cut 1 base from V and 5 bases from J, with 8 bases between. The germline CDR1 and CDR2 sequences are LNHNV and YYDKDF (reference sequence). This CDR3 reads CATSRGGETGELFF. The CDR3 DNA is TGTGCCACCAGCAGAGGGGGAGAGACCGGGGAGCTGTTTTTT.

CDR3 nucleotides: TGTGCCAGCAGCTTAGGGCTGGGCGGGGGCAGGGACACTGAAGCTTTCTTT. Translating it yields CASSLGLGGGRDTEAFF. The chain links TRBV7-9 to TRBJ1-1; TRBD1 might be the D (6 bases). The germline V gene encodes CDR1 SEHNR and CDR2 FQNEAQ (reference sequence). V shed 1 base and J shed 3 bases, with 18 bases lying between them. This CDR3 is 17 amino acids long.

The rearrangement uses TRBV30 and TRBJ2-5; 11 bases map to TRBD2. The germline V gene has CDR1 GTSNPN and CDR2 SVGIG (reference sequence). The CDR3 has 15 amino acids. V shed 2 bases, J shed 5 bases, and the junction held 7 bases outside the gene matches. The CDR3, as DNA: TGTGCCTGGAGTAGCGGGTTAGCGGGAGGGGAGACCCAGTACTTC. This encodes CAWSSGLAGGETQYF.

This clone turned up a few times. The chain employs TRBV7-8 and TRBJ1-1; the D gene is possibly TRBD1 (6 bases). Germline values: CDR1 SGHVS, CDR2 FQNEAQ. V lost 5 bases and J 4 bases, leaving 11 bases between the germline ends. CDR3 length equals 13 residues. CDR3 in DNA: TGTGCCAGCAGCAGGACAGTCAGCACTGAAGCTTTCTTT. Its protein is CASSRTVSTEAFF.

This rearrangement joins TRBV5-1 to TRBJ2-7; D is perhaps TRBD1 (5 bases). V lost 4 bases and J lost 3, with 14 bases in between. Germline V gene sequence: CDR1 SGHRS, CDR2 YFSETQ. This CDR3 has 14 amino acids. The CDR3 DNA reads TGCGCCAGCAGCCCCATGGACATCGGCTACGAGCAGTACTTC. Translated, it gives CASSPMDIGYEQYF.

V gene TRBV27 combines with J gene TRBJ1-1; D perhaps matches TRBD1 (6 bases). Germline-derived CDR1 and CDR2 are MNHEY and SMNVEV (reference sequence). The CDR3 is 13 residues long. With 4 bases removed from V and 2 bases from J, the gap between germline ends came to 8 bases. As DNA, the CDR3 is TGTGCCAGCAGTTATGGGACAAACACTGAAGCTTTCTTT. Protein product: CASSYGTNTEAFF.

The chain combines TRBV7-2 with TRBJ2-7; possible D gene TRBD1, 5 bases. Germline CDR1 reads SGHTA; CDR2 reads FQGNSA. V was shortened by 2 bases and J by 1 base, with 12 bases between the two germline ends. The CDR3 sequence is 15 residues long. The CDR3 DNA follows: TGTGCCAGCAGCTTACGCAGGGCTACATCCTACGAGCAGTACTTC. Translating gives CASSLRRATSYEQYF.

This chain uses TRBV28 with TRBJ2-7; TRBD1 agrees at 9 bases. Losses at the gene ends were 9 bases for V and 2 bases for J; bases not matched to a gene: 8. The CDR3 is 14 residues long. Looked up from germline, CDR1 is MDHEN and CDR2 is SYDVKM. The CDR3 loop is CASTGTGIPYEQYF. The CDR3 DNA reads as TGTGCCAGTACCGGGACAGGGATACCCTACGAGCAGTACTTC.

This chain uses TRBV7-2 with TRBJ2-7; D uncertain. This CDR3 spans 14 amino acids. CDR1 is SGHTA, CDR2 FQGNSA, per germline. V was cut by 6 bases and J by 0 bases, with 12 bases left in between. CDR3: CASSIGGVSYEQYF. The CDR3, as DNA: TGTGCCAGCAGTATCGGCGGTGTCTCCTACGAGCAGTACTTC.

This sequence joins TRBV19 and TRBJ1-2, with TRBD1 matching 11 bases. The V gene end was trimmed by 6 bases and the J gene end by 8 bases; junction bases not matched to a gene: 8. Germline assignment: CDR1 LNHDA and CDR2 SQIVND (reference sequence). The CDR3 length is 14 residues. The CDR3 loop is CASRPGQGVAGYTF. The CDR3 DNA sequence: TGTGCCAGTAGGCCGGGACAGGGGGTAGCAGGCTACACCTTC.

In this sample, this clone turned up once. CDR3 in DNA: TGTGCCAGCAGCTTGTTAGACACAGGCGCCTACGAGCAGTACTTC. Protein product: CASSLLDTGAYEQYF. This chain joins TRBV5-5 and TRBJ2-7; weak D call: TRBD1 (5 bases). The CDR3 consists of 15 residues. Germline CDR1 reads SGHKS; CDR2 reads YYEKEE (reference sequence). Trimming took 1 base from V and 2 from J, leaving 13 bases between them.

The gene calls are TRBV7-9 and TRBJ2-7; 8 bases map to TRBD1. Germline CDR1 SEHNR, CDR2 FQNEAQ (reference sequence). With V trimmed by 4 bases and J by 4 bases, 9 bases remained unmatched. This CDR3 has 15 amino acids. CDR3 loop: CASSSGQGGTYEQYF. Written as DNA, the CDR3 is TGTGCCAGCAGCTCAGGACAGGGTGGGACGTACGAGCAGTACTTC.

This clone was detected once. The chain is built from TRBV5-1 and TRBJ1-4, with D tentatively TRBD1 (5 bases). CDR3 length equals 13 residues. Trimming cost V 0 bases and J 10 bases, with 10 bases left between them. CDR1 SGHRS and CDR2 YFSETQ come from the germline V gene. This CDR3 is CASSLGAGSKLFF. As DNA, the CDR3 is TGCGCCAGCAGCTTGGGGGCAGGGTCAAAACTGTTTTTT.

J is TRBJ2-1 and V is TRBV7-2, with TRBD2 matching 7 bases. Per the germline V gene, CDR1 is SGHTA and CDR2 is FQGNSA. V lost 8 bases to trimming and J lost 4 bases; unmatched junction nucleotides: 8. CDR3 size: 14 residues. The CDR3 loop is CASEERGGYNEQFF. The CDR3 DNA follows: TGTGCCAGCGAGGAAAGGGGAGGGTACAATGAGCAGTTCTTC.

The chain combines TRBV7-2 with TRBJ1-4; TRBD1 aligns across 7 bases. The CDR3 loop spans 14 amino acids. The germline V gene encodes CDR1 SGHTA and CDR2 FQGNSA. The V gene end was trimmed by 5 bases and the J gene end by 5 bases; junction bases not matched to a gene: 5. Written as DNA, the CDR3 is TGTGCCAGCAGCCCCGGGACAGCAAATGAAAAACTGTTTTTT. It encodes CASSPGTANEKLFF.

DNA for the CDR3: TGCGCCAGCAGTCCAACCGGGACAGGGGGCCCCTATGGCTACACCTTC. It encodes CASSPTGTGGPYGYTF. This chain links TRBV23-1 with TRBJ1-2; 12 nucleotides line up with TRBD1. TRBV23-1 is assigned to the ORF class and has an uncertain function. CDR3 size: 16 residues. The V segment lost 4 bases and the J segment 4 bases; nucleotides outside the gene matches: 7.